The 10 T cell receptor beta chains reported below all come from one sample, sequenced in a study of spatial heterogeneity in lung cancer (dated by TCRdb to 2018 to 2020). The library was made by 5' RACE. The listed sequencing device is NextSeq 500. TCRdb reprocessed the public reads (quality trimming at Q25 with fastp, clone calling with MiXCR) and kept in-frame beta chains. Entries that share a CDR3 protein sequence are merged under the most common genes and DNA. This sample is represented by under 150,000 distinct CDR3 sequences; under 14% of them were singletons. The top ten clones comprise 20% to 25% of the sample. The sample's time point, from its label and the paper: blood at routine non-recurrence follow-up after resection. Source: PBMCs, taken at follow-up. These receptors were obtained from a female donor with early-stage non-small cell lung cancer.

The chain is built from TRBV29-1 and TRBJ2-3; no definite D call. Germline assignment: CDR1 SQVTM and CDR2 ANQGSEA. The CDR3 is 14 amino acids. Trimming removed 1 base from V and 3 bases from J, with 11 bases in between. The CDR3 sequence: CSVEGGPETDTQYF. Here the CDR3 DNA reads TGCAGCGTTGAAGGCGGACCGGAAACAGATACGCAGTATTTT.

This clonotype was found many times. The chain employs TRBV7-9 and TRBJ2-7; 15 nucleotides match TRBD2. The CDR3 contains 18 residues. Trimming cost V 4 bases and J 2 bases; bases outside gene matches: 9. CDR1 and CDR2 (germline): SEHNR, FQNEAQ (reference sequence). DNA for the CDR3: TGTGCCAGCAGCTCGGGACTAGCGGGAGGTTGGGGCCCCTACGAGCAGTACGTC. Its protein product is CASSSGLAGGWGPYEQYV.

This clonotype was found a few times. V usage is TRBV12-3 or TRBV12-4 and J usage is TRBJ2-1; TRBD1 matches at 9 bases. V was pared by 6 bases and J by 3 bases, with 6 bases of the junction left unmatched. The CDR3 has 15 amino acids. As DNA, the CDR3 is TGTGCCAGCAGCCCGGGACAGGGATACTACAATGAGCAGTTCTTC. This encodes CASSPGQGYYNEQFF.

The table lists this clonotype with many counts. This rearrangement joins TRBV10-3 to TRBJ2-3; 13 nucleotides line up with TRBD2. Germline CDR1 and CDR2: ENHRY and SYGVKD. V lost 9 bases, J lost 0 bases, and 6 bases stayed unmatched. The CDR3 runs 16 residues. The CDR3 region has the DNA TGTGCCATTGGACTAGCGGGAGCCTCTAGCACAGATACGCAGTATTTT. This encodes CAIGLAGASSTDTQYF.

This clonotype was found a few times. This chain uses TRBV4-3 with TRBJ2-5; D is undetermined. Germline V lookup: CDR1 LGHNA, CDR2 YSLEER. Trimming cost V 1 base and J 7 bases, with 19 bases left between them. This CDR3 region has 16 residues. CDR3 sequence (DNA): TGCGCCAGCAGCCAAGGATATACGGGTCCTTTGCCGACCCAGTACTTC. This sequence encodes CASSQGYTGPLPTQYF.

V gene TRBV5-1 combines with J gene TRBJ2-1; 13 nucleotides match TRBD2. The length of the CDR3 is 16 residues. V was clipped by 5 bases and J by 9 bases; unmatched bases: 11. In germline, CDR1 is SGHRS, CDR2 YFSETQ. CDR3 coding DNA: TGCGCCAGCAGACCCCCTGGGACTAGCGGGATTACTGAGCAGTTCTTC. This sequence encodes CASRPPGTSGITEQFF.

The V call is TRBV6-6, the J call TRBJ2-5; D is perhaps TRBD2 (7 bases). This CDR3 is 13 amino acids long. The V gene's germline CDR1 is MNHNY and CDR2 SVGAGI (reference sequence). V gave up 2 bases and J gave up 4 bases, with 8 bases separating them. CDR3 nucleotide sequence: TGTGCCAGCAGTTACAGGGGGGGAGAGACCCAGTACTTC. This gives the protein CASSYRGGETQYF.

The chain links TRBV5-6 to TRBJ1-1; weak D call: TRBD1 (6 bases). CDR3 length: 15 amino acids. Germline CDR1 is SGHDT and CDR2 is YYEEEE. The V end lost 4 bases, the J end lost 2 bases, and 15 bases lay between the germline ends. This CDR3 reads CASSTGQILNTEAFF. CDR3 in DNA: TGTGCCAGCAGCACCGGACAGATCTTAAACACTGAAGCTTTCTTT.

This clonotype was seen repeatedly, ten times or more. This sequence joins TRBV7-9 and TRBJ2-3; 12 nucleotides match TRBD2. After removal of 6 bases from V and 2 bases from J, the junction contained 6 bases not matched to a gene. This CDR3 has 16 residues. Germline assignment: CDR1 SEHNR and CDR2 FQNEAQ (reference sequence). The CDR3 here is CASRPGLAGYTDTQYF. CDR3 DNA: TGTGCCAGCAGACCGGGACTAGCGGGCTACACAGATACGCAGTATTTT.

V usage is TRBV3-1 and J usage is TRBJ2-7, with a weak D call TRBD2 (5 bases). V shed 4 bases and J shed 5 bases, with 18 bases lying between them. Germline V lookup: CDR1 LGHDT, CDR2 YNNKEL (reference sequence). This CDR3 comprises 15 residues. The CDR3 here is CASSPGSLPVHEQYF. The CDR3 DNA reads TGTGCCAGCAGCCCGGGATCCTTGCCTGTGCACGAGCAGTACTTC.